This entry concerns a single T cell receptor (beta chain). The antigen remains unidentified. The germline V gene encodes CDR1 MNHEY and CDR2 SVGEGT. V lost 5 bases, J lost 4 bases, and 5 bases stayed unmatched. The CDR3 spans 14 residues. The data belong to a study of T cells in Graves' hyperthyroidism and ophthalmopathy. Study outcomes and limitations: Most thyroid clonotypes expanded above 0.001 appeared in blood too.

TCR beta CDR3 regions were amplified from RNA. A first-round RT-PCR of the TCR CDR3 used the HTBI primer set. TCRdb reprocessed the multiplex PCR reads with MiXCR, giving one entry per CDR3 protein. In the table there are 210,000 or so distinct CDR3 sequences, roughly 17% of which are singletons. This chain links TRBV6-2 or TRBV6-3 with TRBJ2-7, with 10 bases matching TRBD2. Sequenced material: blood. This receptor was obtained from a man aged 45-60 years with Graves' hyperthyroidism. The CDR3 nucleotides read TGTGCCAGCAGTCTAGCGGGAGAGTTGTACGAGCAGTACTTC. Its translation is CASSLAGELYEQYF.